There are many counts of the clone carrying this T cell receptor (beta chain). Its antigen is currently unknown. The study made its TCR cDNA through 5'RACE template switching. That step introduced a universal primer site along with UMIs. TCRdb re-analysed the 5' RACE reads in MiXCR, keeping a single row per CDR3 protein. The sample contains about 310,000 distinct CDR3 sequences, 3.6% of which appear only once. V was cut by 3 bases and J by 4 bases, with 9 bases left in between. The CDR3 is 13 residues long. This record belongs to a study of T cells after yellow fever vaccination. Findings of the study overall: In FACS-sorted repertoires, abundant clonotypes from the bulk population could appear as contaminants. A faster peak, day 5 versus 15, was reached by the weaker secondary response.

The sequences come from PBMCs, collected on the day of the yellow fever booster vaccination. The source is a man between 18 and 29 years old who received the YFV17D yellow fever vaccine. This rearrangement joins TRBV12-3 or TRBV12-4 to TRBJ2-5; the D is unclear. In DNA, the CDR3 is TGTGCCAGCAGTTTGGAGCCAGCAGAGACCCAGTACTTC. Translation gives CASSLEPAETQYF.